This T cell receptor (beta chain) was sequenced for a study of early stage breast cancer tumors. Study background: Of about 17 invasive breast tumors, about a dozen were hormone receptor-positive, HER2-negative.

V was cut by 8 bases and J by 9 bases, with 14 bases left in between. CDR1 SNHLY and CDR2 FYNNEI come from the germline V gene. The CDR3 has 12 amino acids. This table comes from immunoSEQ multiplex PCR, and its TCRdb copy is limited to in-frame clones, with some not included. The sample contains about 24,000 clones, about 67% of which appear only once. The sample taken for sequencing was breast tumor tissue. The genes are TRBV2 and TRBJ2-1; D might be TRBD2 (5 bases). This clonotype originated in a person between 60 and 69 years old with breast cancer. The CDR3 bases are TGTGCCAGCCAAACCGGTGCGGGTGAGCAGTTCTTC. Translating gives CASQTGAGEQFF. Full variable domain (remainder filled in from reference TRBV2 and TRBJ2-1): EPEVTQTPSHQVTQMGQEVILRCVPISNHLYFYWYRQILGQKVEFLVSFYNNEISEKSEIFDDQFSVERPDGSNFTLKIRSTKLEDSAMYFCASQTGAGEQFFGPGTRLTVL.